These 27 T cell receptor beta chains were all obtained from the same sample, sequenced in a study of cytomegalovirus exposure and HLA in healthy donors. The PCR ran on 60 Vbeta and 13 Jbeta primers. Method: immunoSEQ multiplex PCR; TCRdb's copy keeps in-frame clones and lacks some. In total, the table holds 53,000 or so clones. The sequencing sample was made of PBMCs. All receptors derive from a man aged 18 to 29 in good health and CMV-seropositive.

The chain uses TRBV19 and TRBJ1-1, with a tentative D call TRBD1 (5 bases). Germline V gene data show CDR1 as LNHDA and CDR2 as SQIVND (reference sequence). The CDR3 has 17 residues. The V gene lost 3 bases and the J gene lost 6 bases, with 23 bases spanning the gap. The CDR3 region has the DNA TGTGCCAGTAGTATTCATTCGGGCGCGGCAGGGAAGGCTGAAGCTTTCTTT. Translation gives CASSIHSGAAGKAEAFF.

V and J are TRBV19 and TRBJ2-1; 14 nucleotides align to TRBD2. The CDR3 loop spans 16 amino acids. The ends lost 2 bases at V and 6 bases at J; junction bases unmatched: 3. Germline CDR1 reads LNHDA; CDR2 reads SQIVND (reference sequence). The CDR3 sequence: CASSIMTSGRVNEQFF. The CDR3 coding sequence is TGTGCCAGTAGTATAATGACTAGCGGGAGGGTCAATGAGCAGTTCTTC.

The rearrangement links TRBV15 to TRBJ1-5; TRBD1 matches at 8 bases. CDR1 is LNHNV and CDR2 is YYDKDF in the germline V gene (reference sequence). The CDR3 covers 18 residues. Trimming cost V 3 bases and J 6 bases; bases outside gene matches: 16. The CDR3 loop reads CATSSGQGGQGWSQPQHF. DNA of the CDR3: TGTGCCACCAGCAGTGGACAAGGAGGACAGGGTTGGAGTCAGCCCCAGCATTTT.

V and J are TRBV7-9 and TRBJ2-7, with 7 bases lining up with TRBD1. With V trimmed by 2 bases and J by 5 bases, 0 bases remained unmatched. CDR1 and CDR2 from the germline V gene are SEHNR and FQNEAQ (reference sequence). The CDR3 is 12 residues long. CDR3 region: CASSLTGDEQYF. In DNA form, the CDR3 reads TGTGCCAGCAGCTTAACAGGGGACGAGCAGTACTTC.

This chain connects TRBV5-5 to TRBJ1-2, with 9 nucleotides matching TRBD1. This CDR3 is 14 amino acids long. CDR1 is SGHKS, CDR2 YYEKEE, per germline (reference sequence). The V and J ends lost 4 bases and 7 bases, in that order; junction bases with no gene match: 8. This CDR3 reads CASSPDRGKTGYTF. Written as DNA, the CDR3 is TGTGCCAGCAGCCCTGACAGGGGGAAGACTGGCTACACCTTC.

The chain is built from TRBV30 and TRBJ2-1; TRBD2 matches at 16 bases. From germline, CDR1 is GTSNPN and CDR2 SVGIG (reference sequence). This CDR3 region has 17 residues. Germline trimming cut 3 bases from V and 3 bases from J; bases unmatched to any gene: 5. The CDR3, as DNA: TGTGCCTGGAGGGGACTAGCGGGAGGGAGGGGCTACAATGAGCAGTTCTTC. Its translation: CAWRGLAGGRGYNEQFF.

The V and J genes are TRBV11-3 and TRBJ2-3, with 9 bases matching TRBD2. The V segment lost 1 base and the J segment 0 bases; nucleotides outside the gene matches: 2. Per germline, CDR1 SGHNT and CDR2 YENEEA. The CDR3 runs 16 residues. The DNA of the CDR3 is TGTGCCAGCAGCTTAGGTCTAGCGGGAAGCACAGATACGCAGTATTTT. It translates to CASSLGLAGSTDTQYF.

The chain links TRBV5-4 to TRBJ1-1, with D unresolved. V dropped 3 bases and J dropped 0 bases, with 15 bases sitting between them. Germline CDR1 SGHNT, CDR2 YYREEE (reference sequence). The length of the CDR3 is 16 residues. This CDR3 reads CASSSTPGSLNTEAFF. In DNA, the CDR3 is TGTGCCAGCAGCTCTACCCCGGGGTCGCTGAACACTGAAGCTTTCTTT. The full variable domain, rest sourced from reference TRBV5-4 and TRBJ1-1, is ETGVTQSPTHLIKTRGQQVTLRCSSQSGHNTVSWYQQALGQGPQFIFQYYREEENGRGNFPPRFSGLQFPNYSSELNVNALELDDSALYLCASSSTPGSLNTEAFFGQGTRLTVV.

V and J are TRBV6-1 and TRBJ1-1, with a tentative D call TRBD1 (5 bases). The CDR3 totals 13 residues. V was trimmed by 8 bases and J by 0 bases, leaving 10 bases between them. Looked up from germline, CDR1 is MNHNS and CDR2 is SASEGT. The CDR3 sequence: CASREGLNTEAFF. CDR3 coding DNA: TGTGCCAGCCGGGAGGGACTGAACACTGAAGCTTTCTTT.

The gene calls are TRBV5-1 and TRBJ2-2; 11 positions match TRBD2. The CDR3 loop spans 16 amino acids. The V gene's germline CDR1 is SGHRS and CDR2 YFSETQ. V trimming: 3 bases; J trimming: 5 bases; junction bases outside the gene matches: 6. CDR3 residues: CASSSIAGGGTGELFF. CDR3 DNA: TGCGCCAGCAGCTCTATAGCGGGAGGGGGTACCGGGGAGCTGTTTTTT.

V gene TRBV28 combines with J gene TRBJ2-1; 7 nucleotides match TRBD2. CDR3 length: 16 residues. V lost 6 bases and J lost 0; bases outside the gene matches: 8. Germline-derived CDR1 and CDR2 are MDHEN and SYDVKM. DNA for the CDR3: TGTGCCAGCAGCTTGCTGAGCGGGACCTCCTACAATGAGCAGTTCTTC. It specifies CASSLLSGTSYNEQFF.

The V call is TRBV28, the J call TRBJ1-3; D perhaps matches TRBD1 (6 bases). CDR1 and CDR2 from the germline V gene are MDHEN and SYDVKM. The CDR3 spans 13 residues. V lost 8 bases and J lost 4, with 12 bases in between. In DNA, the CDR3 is TGTGCCAGCGGGGGCCTGGCGGGAAACACCATATATTTT. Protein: CASGGLAGNTIYF. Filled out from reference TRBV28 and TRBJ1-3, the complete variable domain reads DVKVTQSSRYLVKRTGEKVFLECVQDMDHENMFWYRQDPGLGLRLIYFSYDVKMKEKGDIPEGYSVSREKKERFSLILESASTNQTSMYLCASGGLAGNTIYFGEGSWLTVV.

CDR3 nucleotides: TGTGCCAGCAGTGCCGGGGTCACAGATACGCAGTATTTT. Residues: CASSAGVTDTQYF. The chain links TRBV6-1 to TRBJ2-3, with D possibly being TRBD2 (5 bases). The germline V and J ends were trimmed by 4 bases and 2 bases, with 7 bases remaining between them. The CDR3 spans 13 residues. CDR1 and CDR2 from the germline V gene are MNHNS and SASEGT.

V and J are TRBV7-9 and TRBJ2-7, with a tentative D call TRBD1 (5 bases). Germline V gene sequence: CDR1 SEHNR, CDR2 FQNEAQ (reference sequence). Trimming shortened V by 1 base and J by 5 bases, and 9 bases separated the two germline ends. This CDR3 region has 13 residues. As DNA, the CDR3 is TGTGCCAGCAGCTTAGTTCCCAGGGACGAGCAGTACTTC. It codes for CASSLVPRDEQYF.

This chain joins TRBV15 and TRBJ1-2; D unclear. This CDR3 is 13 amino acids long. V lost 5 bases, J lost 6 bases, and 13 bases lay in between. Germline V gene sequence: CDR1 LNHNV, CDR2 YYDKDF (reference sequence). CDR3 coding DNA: TGTGCCACCAGCCCGCGGGGTGGTGATGGCTACACCTTC. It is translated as CATSPRGGDGYTF.

The CDR3 spells CASSRGAYEQYF. The CDR3 DNA reads as TGTGCCAGCAGTCGGGGAGCCTACGAGCAGTACTTC. V and J are TRBV2 and TRBJ2-7; D is possibly TRBD2 (5 bases). This CDR3 comprises 12 residues. Trimming stripped 5 bases from V and 2 bases from J, with 7 bases between. Germline-derived CDR1 and CDR2 are SNHLY and FYNNEI.

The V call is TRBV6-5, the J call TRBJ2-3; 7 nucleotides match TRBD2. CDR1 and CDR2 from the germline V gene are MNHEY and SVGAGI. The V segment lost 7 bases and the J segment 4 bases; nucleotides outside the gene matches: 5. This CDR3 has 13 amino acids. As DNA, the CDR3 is TGTGCCAGCACCCAGGCGGGGGCAGATACGCAGTATTTT. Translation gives CASTQAGADTQYF.

Here the CDR3 DNA reads TGTGCCAGCAGCCCGTTTACTGGCGGGGAGCTGTTTTTT. Its translation: CASSPFTGGELFF. This chain links TRBV28 with TRBJ2-2; D is ambiguous. This CDR3 has 13 residues. Germline V gene data show CDR1 as MDHEN and CDR2 as SYDVKM. V was shortened by 6 bases and J by 7 bases, with 12 bases between the two germline ends.

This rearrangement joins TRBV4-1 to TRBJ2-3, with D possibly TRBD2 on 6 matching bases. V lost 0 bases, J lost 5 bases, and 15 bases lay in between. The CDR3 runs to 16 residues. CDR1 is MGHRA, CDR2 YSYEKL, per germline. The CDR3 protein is CASSQEPGRGRDTQYF. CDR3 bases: TGCGCCAGCAGCCAAGAGCCCGGGAGAGGGAGAGATACGCAGTATTTT.

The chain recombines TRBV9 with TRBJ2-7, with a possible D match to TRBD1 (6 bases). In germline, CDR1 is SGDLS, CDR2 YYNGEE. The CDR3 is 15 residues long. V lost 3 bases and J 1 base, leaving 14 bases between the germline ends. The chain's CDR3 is CASSGGGVGSYEQYF. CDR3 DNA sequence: TGTGCCAGCAGCGGAGGGGGAGTTGGGTCCTACGAGCAGTACTTC.

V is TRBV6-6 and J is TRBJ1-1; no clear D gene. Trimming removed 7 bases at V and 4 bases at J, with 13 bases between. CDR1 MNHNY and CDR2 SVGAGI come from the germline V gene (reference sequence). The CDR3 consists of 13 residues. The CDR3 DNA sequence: TGTGCCAGCATCTATAAGGAGGGCACTGAAGCTTTCTTT. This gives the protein CASIYKEGTEAFF.

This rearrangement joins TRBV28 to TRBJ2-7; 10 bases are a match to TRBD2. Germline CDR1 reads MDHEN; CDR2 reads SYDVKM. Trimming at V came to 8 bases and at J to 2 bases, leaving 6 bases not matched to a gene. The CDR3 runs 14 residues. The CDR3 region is CASFRSGRAYEQYF. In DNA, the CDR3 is TGTGCCAGCTTTAGGAGCGGGAGGGCCTACGAGCAGTACTTC. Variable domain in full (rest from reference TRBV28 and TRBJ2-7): DVKVTQSSRYLVKRTGEKVFLECVQDMDHENMFWYRQDPGLGLRLIYFSYDVKMKEKGDIPEGYSVSREKKERFSLILESASTNQTSMYLCASFRSGRAYEQYFGPGTRLTVT.

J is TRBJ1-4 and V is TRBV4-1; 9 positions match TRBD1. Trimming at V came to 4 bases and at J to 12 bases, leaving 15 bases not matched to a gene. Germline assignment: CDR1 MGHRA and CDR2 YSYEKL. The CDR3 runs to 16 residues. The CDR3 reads CASSPSSGTGSEELFF. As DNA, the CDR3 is TGCGCCAGCAGCCCATCATCCGGGACAGGGTCCGAGGAACTGTTTTTT.

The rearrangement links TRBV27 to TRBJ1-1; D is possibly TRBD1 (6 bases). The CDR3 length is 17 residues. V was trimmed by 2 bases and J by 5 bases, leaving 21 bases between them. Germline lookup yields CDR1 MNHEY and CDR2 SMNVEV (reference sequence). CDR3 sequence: CASSLRPPQGMGTEAFF. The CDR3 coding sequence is TGTGCCAGCAGTTTACGCCCCCCCCAGGGGATGGGGACTGAAGCTTTCTTT.

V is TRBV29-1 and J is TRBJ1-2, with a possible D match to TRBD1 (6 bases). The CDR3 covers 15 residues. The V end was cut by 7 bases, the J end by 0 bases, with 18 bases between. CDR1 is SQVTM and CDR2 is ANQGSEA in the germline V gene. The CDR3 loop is CSGGQGLDTNYGYTF. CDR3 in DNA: TGCAGCGGGGGGCAGGGCTTGGATACTAACTATGGCTACACCTTC.

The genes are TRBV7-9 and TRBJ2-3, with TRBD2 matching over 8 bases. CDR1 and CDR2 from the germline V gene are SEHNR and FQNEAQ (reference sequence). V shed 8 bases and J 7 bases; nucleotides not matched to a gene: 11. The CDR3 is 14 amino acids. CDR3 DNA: TGTGCCAGCGCCCCGGGACTAGTAGCGTATACGCAGTATTTT. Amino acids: CASAPGLVAYTQYF. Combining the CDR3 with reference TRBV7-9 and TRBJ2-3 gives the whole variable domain DTGVSQNPRHKITKRGQNVTFRCDPISEHNRLYWYRQTLGQGPEFLTYFQNEAQLEKSRLLSDRFSAERPKGSFSTLEIQRTEQGDSAMYLCASAPGLVAYTQYFGPGTRLTVL.

The CDR3 nucleotides are TGTGCCAGCAGTTACTCCCCCGACTCCAATGAGCAGTTCTTC. Amino acid sequence: CASSYSPDSNEQFF. The V gene is TRBV6-6, the J gene TRBJ2-1; D gene uncertain. V was shortened by 0 bases and J by 6 bases, with 9 bases between the two germline ends. CDR3 length: 14 amino acids. Germline CDR1 MNHNY, CDR2 SVGAGI (reference sequence).